Following are 15 T cell receptor beta chains from one sample sequenced in a study of blood T cells in healthy people across ages. Using a J-beta primer mix together with a sample-barcoded 5' primer, a second PCR was run for roughly 6 to 12 cycles. TCRdb independently ran MiXCR on the 5' RACE reads; one entry per CDR3 protein. This table has approximately 850,000 distinct CDR3 sequences, nearly 60% appearing once. Sequences were obtained from blood. The receptor source for this set is a man aged 25 to 45 in good health.

V usage is TRBV5-6 and J usage is TRBJ1-2, with unresolved D. CDR3 length equals 16 residues. Germline assignment: CDR1 SGHDT and CDR2 YYEEEE. The V and J ends lost 0 bases and 3 bases respectively, with 15 bases between them. CDR3 loop: CASSLGFLVPYYGYTF. CDR3 in DNA: TGTGCCAGCAGCTTGGGCTTTCTTGTCCCCTACTATGGCTACACCTTC. Filled out from reference TRBV5-6 and TRBJ1-2, the complete variable domain reads DAGVTQSPTHLIKTRGQQVTLRCSPKSGHDTVSWYQQALGQGPQFIFQYYEEEERQRGNFPDRFSGHQFPNYSSELNVNALLLGDSALYLCASSLGFLVPYYGYTFGSGTRLTVV.

This sequence joins TRBV20-1 and TRBJ2-6; the D is unclear. V was shortened by 5 bases and J by 4 bases, with 12 bases between the two germline ends. The CDR3 length is 14 residues. Germline V gene sequence: CDR1 DFQATT, CDR2 SNEGSKA (reference sequence). CDR3 coding DNA: TGCAGTGCTCCTCGGGCGGCCGGGGCCAACGTCCTGACTTTC. This gives the protein CSAPRAAGANVLTF.

Only a few counts were recorded for this clonotype. J is TRBJ2-5 and V is TRBV29-1; the match to TRBD1 covers 10 bases. The V segment lost 4 bases and the J segment 11 bases; nucleotides outside the gene matches: 10. There are 13 residues in the CDR3. CDR1 SQVTM and CDR2 ANQGSEA come from the germline V gene. CDR3 in amino acids: CSVGRTGGPEQYF. CDR3 in DNA: TGCAGCGTTGGAAGGACAGGGGGTCCTGAGCAGTACTTC. Variable domain in full (rest from reference TRBV29-1 and TRBJ2-5): SAVISQKPSRDICQRGTSLTIQCQVDSQVTMMFWYRQQPGQSLTLIATANQGSEATYESGFVIDKFPISRPNLTFSTLTVSNMSPEDSSIYLCSVGRTGGPEQYFGPGTRLLVL.

The chain links TRBV29-1 to TRBJ1-2; tentatively, D is TRBD1 (6 bases). The CDR3 runs to 12 residues. The V gene lost 6 bases and the J gene lost 4 bases, with 12 bases spanning the gap. The germline V gene encodes CDR1 SQVTM and CDR2 ANQGSEA. CDR3 sequence reads: CSVQGSIYGYTF. DNA for the CDR3: TGCAGCGTACAGGGATCCATCTATGGCTACACCTTC.

The sample holds a few counts of this clonotype. This chain connects TRBV5-6 to TRBJ2-7, with D tentatively TRBD1 or TRBD2 (5 bases each). Germline V gives CDR1 SGHDT, CDR2 YYEEEE. This CDR3 comprises 15 residues. The ends were cut back, 4 bases at V and 0 bases at J, with 14 bases in the middle. CDR3 bases: TGTGCCAGCAGCCCCCGGCTAGGGACCTCCTACGAGCAGTACTTC. Residues: CASSPRLGTSYEQYF.

This clonotype has more than one count but fewer than ten. The genes are TRBV11-1 and TRBJ2-7; TRBD1 matches at 8 bases. There are 14 residues in the CDR3. Losses at the gene ends were 2 bases for V and 7 bases for J; bases not matched to a gene: 7. The germline V gene has CDR1 SGHAT and CDR2 FQDESV (reference sequence). In nucleotides, the CDR3 is TGTGCCAGCAGCTTACGACAGGGGTTTGGGGAGCAGTACTTC. As protein: CASSLRQGFGEQYF.

The J gene is TRBJ1-1, the V gene TRBV7-9; no clear D gene. From germline, CDR1 is SEHNR and CDR2 FQNEAQ (reference sequence). V was clipped by 5 bases and J by 6 bases, with 10 bases between them. The CDR3 has 12 amino acids. CDR3 protein: CASSRLDSEAFF. For the CDR3, the DNA is TGTGCCAGCAGCAGGTTGGATTCTGAAGCTTTCTTT.

This chain uses TRBV27 with TRBJ1-2; D remains ambiguous. Trimming cost V 10 bases and J 4 bases, with 13 bases left between them. The CDR3 has 12 residues. Per germline, CDR1 MNHEY and CDR2 SMNVEV (reference sequence). The CDR3 DNA reads TGTGCCACGACGCGGACGGCCTATGGCTACACCTTC. Its translation: CATTRTAYGYTF.

V gene TRBV2 combines with J gene TRBJ2-7; D perhaps matches TRBD1 (5 bases). Trimming took off 8 bases at V and 0 bases at J, with 8 bases between the two ends. The CDR3 is made up of 12 amino acids. The germline V gene has CDR1 SNHLY and CDR2 FYNNEI. CDR3 loop: CASHRISYEQYF. As DNA, the CDR3 is TGTGCCAGCCACAGGATCTCCTACGAGCAGTACTTC. The full variable domain, rest sourced from reference TRBV2 and TRBJ2-7, is EPEVTQTPSHQVTQMGQEVILRCVPISNHLYFYWYRQILGQKVEFLVSFYNNEISEKSEIFDDQFSVERPDGSNFTLKIRSTKLEDSAMYFCASHRISYEQYFGPGTRLTVT.

The V gene is TRBV5-6, the J gene TRBJ2-1, with 9 bases aligning to TRBD1. Per germline, CDR1 SGHDT and CDR2 YYEEEE. The CDR3 is 14 amino acids. The V and J ends lost 2 bases and 8 bases, in that order; junction bases with no gene match: 5. The CDR3 nucleotides read TGTGCCAGCAGCTTACTGGGGGACAGGGATGAGCAGTTCTTC. Translation: CASSLLGDRDEQFF. The full variable domain, in which reference TRBV5-6 and TRBJ2-1 provide the parts outside the CDR3, is DAGVTQSPTHLIKTRGQQVTLRCSPKSGHDTVSWYQQALGQGPQFIFQYYEEEERQRGNFPDRFSGHQFPNYSSELNVNALLLGDSALYLCASSLLGDRDEQFFGPGTRLTVL.

This clonotype was seen only once. A much larger clone sits a single nucleotide away, making a read error possible. This chain uses TRBV20-1 with TRBJ2-3; TRBD2 might be the D (5 bases). The CDR3 extends over 12 amino acids. Per the germline V gene, CDR1 is DFQATT and CDR2 is SNEGSKA (reference sequence). Trimming took 5 bases from V and 3 from J, leaving 9 bases between them. The chain's CDR3 is CSAGGPTDTQYF. In DNA, the CDR3 is TGCAGTGCTGGCGGGCCGACAGATACGCAGTATTTT.

This chain joins TRBV11-2 and TRBJ2-4; D might be TRBD1 or TRBD2, each matching 5 bases. V lost 5 bases to trimming and J lost 1 base, with 15 bases between them. The CDR3 length is 16 residues. In germline, CDR1 is SGHAT, CDR2 FQNNGV. This CDR3 is CASSLGSGAAKNIQYF. Written as DNA, the CDR3 is TGTGCCAGCAGCCTCGGTTCCGGGGCGGCCAAAAACATTCAGTACTTC.

The chain uses TRBV28 and TRBJ1-1; no definite D call. CDR1 MDHEN and CDR2 SYDVKM come from the germline V gene. Trimming shortened V by 5 bases and J by 3 bases, and 13 bases separated the two germline ends. There are 14 residues in the CDR3. The CDR3 sequence is CASSREASHTEAFF. The CDR3 DNA follows: TGTGCCAGCAGTAGGGAGGCGTCCCACACTGAAGCTTTCTTT. Full variable domain (rest looked up from reference TRBV28 and TRBJ1-1): DVKVTQSSRYLVKRTGEKVFLECVQDMDHENMFWYRQDPGLGLRLIYFSYDVKMKEKGDIPEGYSVSREKKERFSLILESASTNQTSMYLCASSREASHTEAFFGQGTRLTVV.

V and J are TRBV27 and TRBJ2-7, with D unresolved. There are 14 residues in the CDR3. V was clipped by 5 bases and J by 2 bases, with 13 bases between them. Germline assignment: CDR1 MNHEY and CDR2 SMNVEV (reference sequence). The CDR3 DNA reads as TGTGCCAGCAGTCCCCTCGCTTCGGCCTACGAGCAGTACTTC. As protein: CASSPLASAYEQYF.

V and J are TRBV20-1 and TRBJ1-2; TRBD1 agrees at 7 bases. The trim removed 5 bases at V and 5 bases at J, leaving 5 bases unmatched. CDR3 length: 12 residues. Germline V gives CDR1 DFQATT, CDR2 SNEGSKA (reference sequence). CDR3: CSAGRDSYGYTF. CDR3 DNA: TGCAGTGCTGGAAGGGACAGTTATGGCTACACCTTC.